This is a list of T cell receptor beta chains from one sample in a study of T-cell reconstitution after alpha-beta-depleted transplantation in children. TCRdb reprocessed the PCR reads via MiXCR and lists one record per CDR3 protein. Of around 800,000 distinct CDR3 sequences listed, less than 20% were seen once; the top ten hold approximately 4.5%. The sample in question was PBMCs, mostly from graft donor cells, obtained 360 days after TCRalphabeta/CD19-depleted stem cell transplant. All receptors come from a male patient between 10 and 17 years old who had a stem cell transplant for acute lymphoblastic leukemia, so the T cells may come from the graft donor. Each CDR3 is given with its conserved first and last residue. A D gene is named only where the DNA matches it firmly. Size tells how often a clone was seen (once, few, many) or the class of an expanded clone, and some rows leave it out.

>TRBD2|TRBV7-3|16|few|TRBJ2-2
TGTGCCAGCAGCAGCTTGCGGGAGGGGAGAACCGGGGAGCTGTTTTTT
CASSSLREGRTGELFF
>-|TRBV9|17|-|TRBJ1-1
TGTGCCAGCAGCCCCATGGCCCACTTAAGCCAGTATATTGAAGCTTTCTTT
CASSPMAHLSQYIEAFF
>-|TRBV4-1|14|few|TRBJ1-2
TGCGCCAGCAGCCAAGATTCATTCCGGTCCGGCTACACCTTC
CASSQDSFRSGYTF
>-|TRBV18|13|-|TRBJ2-1
TGTGCCAGCTCACTACTAGACCTATCTGAGCAGTTCTTC
CASSLLDLSEQFF
>-|TRBV14|15|-|TRBJ2-5
TGTGCCAGCAGCCAAGGGACCCGCTTACAAGAGACCCAGTACTTC
CASSQGTRLQETQYF
>TRBD1|TRBV7-9|15|few|TRBJ1-4
TGTGCCAGCAGCTTAGGGGACAGCGGCGACGAAAAACTGTTTTTT
CASSLGDSGDEKLFF
>TRBD1|TRBV15|15|-|TRBJ2-1
TGTGCCACCAGCAGAGGACAGGGCGCCTACAATGAGCAGTTCTTC
CATSRGQGAYNEQFF
>-|TRBV5-1|18|few|TRBJ2-3
TGCGCCAGCAGCTTGACGCTTCGGACTCATACTAGCACAGATACGCAGTATTTT
CASSLTLRTHTSTDTQYF
>TRBD2|TRBV3-1|15|-|TRBJ2-5
TGTGCCAGCAGCCAAGGGGGACTACAGAGCGAGACCCAGTACTTC
CASSQGGLQSETQYF
>-|TRBV7-9|16|few|TRBJ1-3
TGTGCCAGCAACGGCGGGACCGGGACCGCTGGAAACACCATATATTTT
CASNGGTGTAGNTIYF
>-|TRBV5-1|14|few|TRBJ1-4
TGCGCCAGCAGCCCCACGGGGCACAATGAAAAACTGTTTTTT
CASSPTGHNEKLFF
>-|TRBV10-2|15|many|TRBJ2-2
TGCGCCAGCAGATTATTGGCACCGAACACCGGGGAGCTGTTTTTT
CASRLLAPNTGELFF
>TRBD2|TRBV5-1|15|-|TRBJ2-3
TGCGCCAGCAGCTTGGAAGGGAAACTAGCGTATACGCAGTATTTT
CASSLEGKLAYTQYF
>TRBD1|TRBV24-1|15|-|TRBJ2-1
TGTGCCACCAGTGATGGGACAGGGCCCTACAATGAGCAGTTCTTC
CATSDGTGPYNEQFF
>TRBD1|TRBV24-1|15|-|TRBJ1-1
TGTGCCACCAGTGATGGAGGGACAGGGAACACTGAAGCTTTCTTT
CATSDGGTGNTEAFF
>-|TRBV9|15|few|TRBJ1-1
TGTGCCAGCAGCGTAGATTACTGGAGCGCCTCTGAAGCTTTCTTT
CASSVDYWSASEAFF
>TRBD2|TRBV5-6|16|-|TRBJ2-5
TGTGCCAGCAGCTTCCGGACTAGCGGGATGGGAGAGACCCAGTACTTC
CASSFRTSGMGETQYF
>-|TRBV29-1|13|-|TRBJ2-7
TGCAGCGTTGAAACGGGACTCTCCTACGAGCAGTACTTC
CSVETGLSYEQYF
>TRBD2|TRBV9|16|few|TRBJ2-5
TGTGCCAGCAGCGCGAGACTAGCCGGTTGGGGAGAGACCCAGTACTTC
CASSARLAGWGETQYF
>TRBD1|TRBV28|14|-|TRBJ1-3
TGTGCCAGCAGTTTAGGAGGGGGCGGAAACACCATATATTTT
CASSLGGGGNTIYF
>-|TRBV12-3/TRBV12-4|14|-|TRBJ2-2
TGTGCCAGCAGCCCGATAGCGAACACCGGGGAGCTGTTTTTT
CASSPIANTGELFF
>-|TRBV27|14|many|TRBJ1-5
TGTGCCAGCAGTTTTTCAGGGGGCAATCAGCCCCAGCATTTT
CASSFSGGNQPQHF
>-|TRBV11-2|14|few|TRBJ2-7
TGTGCCAGCAGCTTAACTGGGATCAGCAGGGAGCAGTACTTC
CASSLTGISREQYF
>TRBD2|TRBV5-1|14|-|TRBJ2-5
TGCGCCAGCAGATTAGCGGGAGAAAGGGAGACCCAGTACTTC
CASRLAGERETQYF
>-|TRBV3-1|19|few|TRBJ2-5
TGTGCCAGCAGCCAAGATTATTGGGAGGTCGTGGGGGACCAAGAGACCCAGTACTTC
CASSQDYWEVVGDQETQYF
>-|TRBV7-9|14|many|TRBJ2-2
TGTGCCAGCAGCTTAGGTGCAGGCACCGGGGAGCTGTTTTTT
CASSLGAGTGELFF